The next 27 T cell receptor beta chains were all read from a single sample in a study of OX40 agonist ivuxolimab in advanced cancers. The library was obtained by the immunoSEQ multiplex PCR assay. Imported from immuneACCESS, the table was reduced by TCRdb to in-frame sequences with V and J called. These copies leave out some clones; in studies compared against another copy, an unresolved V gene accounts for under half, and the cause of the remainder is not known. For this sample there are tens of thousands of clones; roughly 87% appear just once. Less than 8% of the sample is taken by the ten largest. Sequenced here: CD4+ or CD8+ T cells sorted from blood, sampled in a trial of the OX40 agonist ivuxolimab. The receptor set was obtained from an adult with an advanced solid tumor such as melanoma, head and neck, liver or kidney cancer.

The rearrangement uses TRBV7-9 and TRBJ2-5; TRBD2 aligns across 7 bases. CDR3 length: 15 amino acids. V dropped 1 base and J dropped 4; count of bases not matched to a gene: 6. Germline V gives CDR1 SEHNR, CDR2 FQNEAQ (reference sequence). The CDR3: CASSLERGGVETQYF. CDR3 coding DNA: TGTGCCAGCAGCTTAGAGCGGGGCGGGGTAGAGACCCAGTACTTC.

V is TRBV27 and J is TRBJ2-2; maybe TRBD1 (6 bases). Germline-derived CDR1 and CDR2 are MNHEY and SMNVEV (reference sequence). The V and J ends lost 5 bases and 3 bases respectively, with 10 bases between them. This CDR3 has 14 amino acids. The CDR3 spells CASSRQADTGELFF. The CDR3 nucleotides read TGTGCCAGCAGTAGACAGGCGGACACCGGGGAGCTGTTTTTT.

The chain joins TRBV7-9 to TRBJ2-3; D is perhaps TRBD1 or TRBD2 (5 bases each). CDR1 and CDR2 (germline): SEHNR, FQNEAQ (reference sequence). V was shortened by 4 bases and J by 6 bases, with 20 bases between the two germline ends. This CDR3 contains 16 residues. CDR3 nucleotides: TGTGCCAGCAGCTCATCCGGGACCATGGTTTTGGATACGCAGTATTTT. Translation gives CASSSSGTMVLDTQYF.

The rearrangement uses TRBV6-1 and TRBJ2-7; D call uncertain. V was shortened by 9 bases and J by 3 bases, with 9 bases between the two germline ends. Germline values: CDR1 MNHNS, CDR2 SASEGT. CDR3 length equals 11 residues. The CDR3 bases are TGTGCCAGTGGGTGGGGCTACGAGCAGTACGTC. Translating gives CASGWGYEQYV.

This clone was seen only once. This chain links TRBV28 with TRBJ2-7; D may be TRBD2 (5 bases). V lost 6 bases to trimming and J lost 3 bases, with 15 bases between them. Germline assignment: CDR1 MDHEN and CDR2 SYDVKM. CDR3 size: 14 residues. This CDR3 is CASSREAEGYEQYV. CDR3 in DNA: TGTGCCAGCAGCCGCGAGGCAGAGGGCTACGAGCAGTACGTC.

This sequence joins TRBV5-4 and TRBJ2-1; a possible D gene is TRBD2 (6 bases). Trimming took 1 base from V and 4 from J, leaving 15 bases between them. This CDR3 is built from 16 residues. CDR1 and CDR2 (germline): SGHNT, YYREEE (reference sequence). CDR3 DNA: TGTGCCAGCAGCTTGTCTGGGCGGGAACTATACAATGAGCAGTTCTTC. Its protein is CASSLSGRELYNEQFF.

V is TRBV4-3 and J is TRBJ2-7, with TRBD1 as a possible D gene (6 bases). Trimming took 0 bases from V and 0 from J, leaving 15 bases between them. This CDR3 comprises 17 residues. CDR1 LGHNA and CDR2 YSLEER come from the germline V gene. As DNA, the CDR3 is TGCGCCAGCAGCCAAGACCGGGACATTCAAAACTCCTACGAGCAGTACTTC. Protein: CASSQDRDIQNSYEQYF.

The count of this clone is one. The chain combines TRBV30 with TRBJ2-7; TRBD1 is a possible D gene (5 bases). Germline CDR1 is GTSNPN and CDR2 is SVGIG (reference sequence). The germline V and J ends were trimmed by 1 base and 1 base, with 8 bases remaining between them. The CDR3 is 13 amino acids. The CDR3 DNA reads TGTGCCTGGAGTGAACAGGTGTCCTACGAGCAGTACTTC. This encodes CAWSEQVSYEQYF.

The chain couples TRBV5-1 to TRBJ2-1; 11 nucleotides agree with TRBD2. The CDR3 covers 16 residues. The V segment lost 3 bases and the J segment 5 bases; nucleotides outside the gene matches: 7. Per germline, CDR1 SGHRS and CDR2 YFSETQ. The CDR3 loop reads CASSSLTSGGDNEQFF. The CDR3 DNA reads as TGCGCCAGCAGCTCCTTAACTAGCGGGGGAGACAATGAGCAGTTCTTC.

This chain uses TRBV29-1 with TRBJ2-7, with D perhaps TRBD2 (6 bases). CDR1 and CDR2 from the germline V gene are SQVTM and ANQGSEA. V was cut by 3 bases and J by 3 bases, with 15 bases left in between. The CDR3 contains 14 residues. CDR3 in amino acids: CSVDSGDGDYEQYF. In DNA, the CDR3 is TGCAGCGTTGATTCGGGGGACGGGGACTACGAGCAGTACTTC.

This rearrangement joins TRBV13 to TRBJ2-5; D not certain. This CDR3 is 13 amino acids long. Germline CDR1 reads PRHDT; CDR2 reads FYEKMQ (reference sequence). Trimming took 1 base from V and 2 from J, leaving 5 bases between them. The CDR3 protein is CASSLEQQETQYF. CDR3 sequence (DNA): TGTGCCAGCAGCTTAGAACAGCAAGAGACCCAGTACTTC.

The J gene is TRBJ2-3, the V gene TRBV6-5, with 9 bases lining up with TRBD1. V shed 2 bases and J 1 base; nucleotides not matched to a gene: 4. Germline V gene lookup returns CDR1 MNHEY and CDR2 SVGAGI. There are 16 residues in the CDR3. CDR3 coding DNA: TGTGCCAGCAGTTACGGGACAGGGAGAGGCACAGATACGCAGTATTTT. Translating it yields CASSYGTGRGTDTQYF.

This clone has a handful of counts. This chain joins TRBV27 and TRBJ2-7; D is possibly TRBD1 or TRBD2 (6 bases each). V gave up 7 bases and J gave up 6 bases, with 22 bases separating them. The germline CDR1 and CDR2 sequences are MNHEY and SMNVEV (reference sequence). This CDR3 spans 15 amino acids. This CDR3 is CASTRQWRGEVEQYV. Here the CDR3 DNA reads TGTGCCAGCACTCGCCAGTGGAGGGGGGAAGTCGAGCAGTACGTC.

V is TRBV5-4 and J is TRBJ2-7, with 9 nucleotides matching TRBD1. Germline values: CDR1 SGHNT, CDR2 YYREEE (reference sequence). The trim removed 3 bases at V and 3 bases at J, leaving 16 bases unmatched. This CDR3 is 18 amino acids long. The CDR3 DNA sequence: TGTGCCAGCAGCTGGGCTTACGAGACAGGGGGACCCTACTACGAGCAGTACTTC. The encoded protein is CASSWAYETGGPYYEQYF.

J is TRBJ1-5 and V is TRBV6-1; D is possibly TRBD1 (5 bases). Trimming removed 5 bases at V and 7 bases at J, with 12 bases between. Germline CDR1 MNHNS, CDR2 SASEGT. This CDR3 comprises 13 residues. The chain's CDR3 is CASSSQDNQPQHF. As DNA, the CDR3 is TGTGCCAGCAGTTCACAGGATAACCAGCCCCAGCATTTT.

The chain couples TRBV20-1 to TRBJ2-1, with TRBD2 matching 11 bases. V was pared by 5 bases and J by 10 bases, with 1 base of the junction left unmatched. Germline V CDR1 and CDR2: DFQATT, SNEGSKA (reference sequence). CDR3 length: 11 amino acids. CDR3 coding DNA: TGCAGTGCTCGACTAGCGGGGGAGCAGTTCTTC. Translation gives CSARLAGEQFF.

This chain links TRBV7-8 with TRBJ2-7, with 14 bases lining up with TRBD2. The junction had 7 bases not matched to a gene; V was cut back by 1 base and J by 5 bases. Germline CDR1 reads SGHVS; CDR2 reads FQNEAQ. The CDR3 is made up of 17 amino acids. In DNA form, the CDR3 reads TGTGCCAGCAGCTTAGACGGGGGACTAGCGGGAGAGAACGAGCAGTACTTC. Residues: CASSLDGGLAGENEQYF.

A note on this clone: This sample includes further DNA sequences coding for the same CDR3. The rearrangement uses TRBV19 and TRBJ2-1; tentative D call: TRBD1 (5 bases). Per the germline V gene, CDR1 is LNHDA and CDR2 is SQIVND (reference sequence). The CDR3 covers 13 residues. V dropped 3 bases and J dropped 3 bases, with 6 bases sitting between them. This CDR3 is CASSITGYNEQFF. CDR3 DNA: TGTGCCAGTAGTATCACAGGCTACAATGAGCAGTTCTTC.

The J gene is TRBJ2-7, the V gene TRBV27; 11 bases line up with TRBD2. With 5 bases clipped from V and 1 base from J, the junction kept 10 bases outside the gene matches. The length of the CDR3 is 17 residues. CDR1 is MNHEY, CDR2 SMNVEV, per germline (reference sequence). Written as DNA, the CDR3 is TGTGCCAGCAGTGCAAACCCGTGGACTAGCGGGTCCTACGAGCAGTACTTC. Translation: CASSANPWTSGSYEQYF.

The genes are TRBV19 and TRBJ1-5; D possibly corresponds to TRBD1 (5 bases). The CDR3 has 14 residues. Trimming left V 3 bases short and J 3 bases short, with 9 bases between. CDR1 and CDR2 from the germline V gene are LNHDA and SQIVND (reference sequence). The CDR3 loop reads CASSIWGLNQPQHF. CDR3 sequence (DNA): TGTGCCAGTAGTATCTGGGGCCTCAATCAGCCCCAGCATTTT. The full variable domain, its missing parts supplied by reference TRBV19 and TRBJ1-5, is DGGITQSPKYLFRKEGQNVTLSCEQNLNHDAMYWYRQDPGQGLRLIYYSQIVNDFQKGDIAEGYSVSREKKESFPLTVTSAQKNPTAFYLCASSIWGLNQPQHFGDGTRLSIL.

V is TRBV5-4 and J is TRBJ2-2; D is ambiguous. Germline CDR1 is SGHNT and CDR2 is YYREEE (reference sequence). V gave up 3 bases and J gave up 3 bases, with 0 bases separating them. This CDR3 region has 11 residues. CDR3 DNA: TGTGCCAGCAGCTACACCGGGGAGCTGTTTTTT. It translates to CASSYTGELFF.

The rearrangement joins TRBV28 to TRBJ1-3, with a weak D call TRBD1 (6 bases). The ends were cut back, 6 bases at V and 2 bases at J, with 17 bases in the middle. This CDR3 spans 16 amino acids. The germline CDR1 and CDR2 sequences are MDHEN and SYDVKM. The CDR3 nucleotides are TGTGCCAGCAGCTTAGGACAGCCGCGAACTGGAAACACCATATATTTT. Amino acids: CASSLGQPRTGNTIYF.

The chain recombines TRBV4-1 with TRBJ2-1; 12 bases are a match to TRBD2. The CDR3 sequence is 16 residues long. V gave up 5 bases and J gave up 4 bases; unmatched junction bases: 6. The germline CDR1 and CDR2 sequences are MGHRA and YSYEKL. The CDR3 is CASSSLAGGGYNEQFF. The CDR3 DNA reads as TGCGCCAGCAGCTCCCTAGCGGGGGGGGGTTACAATGAGCAGTTCTTC.

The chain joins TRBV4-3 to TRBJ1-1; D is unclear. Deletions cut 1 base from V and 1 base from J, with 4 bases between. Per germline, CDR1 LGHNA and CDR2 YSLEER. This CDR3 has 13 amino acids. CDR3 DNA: TGCGCCAGCAGCCAAGCCAAGAACACTGAAGCTTTCTTT. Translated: CASSQAKNTEAFF.

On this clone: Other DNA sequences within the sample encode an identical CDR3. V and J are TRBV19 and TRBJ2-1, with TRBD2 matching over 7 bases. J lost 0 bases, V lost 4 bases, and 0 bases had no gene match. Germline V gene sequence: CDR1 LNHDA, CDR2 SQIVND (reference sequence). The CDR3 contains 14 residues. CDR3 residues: CASSSGGSYNEQFF. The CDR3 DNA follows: TGTGCCAGTAGTAGCGGGGGCTCCTACAATGAGCAGTTCTTC.

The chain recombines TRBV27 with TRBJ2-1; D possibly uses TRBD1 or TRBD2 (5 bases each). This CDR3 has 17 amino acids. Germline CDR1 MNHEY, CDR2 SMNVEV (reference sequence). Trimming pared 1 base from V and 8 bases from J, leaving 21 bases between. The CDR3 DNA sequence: TGTGCCAGCAGTTTATATGGGGGAGCTGGGGCTATTGATGAGCAGTTCTTC. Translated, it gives CASSLYGGAGAIDEQFF.

CDR3 in DNA: TGTGCCAGCAGCTGGGGAGGGGACACAGATACGCAGTATTTT. Its protein is CASSWGGDTDTQYF. The chain has TRBV11-1 and TRBJ2-3; 7 nucleotides match TRBD2. The germline CDR1 and CDR2 sequences are SGHAT and FQDESV (reference sequence). V shed 4 bases, J shed 2 bases, and the junction held 3 bases outside the gene matches. CDR3 length equals 14 residues. The entire variable domain, with the rest obtained from reference TRBV11-1 and TRBJ2-3, is as follows: EAEVAQSPRYKITEKSQAVAFWCDPISGHATLYWYRQILGQGPELLVQFQDESVVDDSQLPKDRFSAERLKGVDSTLKIQPAELGDSAMYLCASSWGGDTDTQYFGPGTRLTVL.